This T cell receptor (beta chain) was observed in a study of cytomegalovirus exposure and HLA in healthy donors. On the study more broadly: HLA-typed donors were the source of approximately 85 million unique TCRs held in an early data release. The study's findings and limits: In a later analysis, at a false discovery rate of 0.05, some 17,000 TCR beta sequences were associated with HLA alleles. Reported results showed that the classifier diagnosed cytomegalovirus status with high specificity and sensitivity. Some TCR beta chains (approximately 180 of them) were listed as cytomegalovirus-associated.

The PCR employed 60 Vbeta primers together with 13 Jbeta primers. Profiling relied on immunoSEQ multiplex PCR, and the TCRdb table lists in-frame clones only, not all of them. In the table there are around 92,000 clones, approximately 84% of which are singletons. About this clone itself: Its cognate antigen is unknown.

The sequenced material came from PBMCs. This receptor was obtained from a girl aged 2-10 years in good health and CMV-seropositive.

DNA of the CDR3: TGTGCCAGCAGTTACCTCGGGACAGAGGCTTTCTTT. Its protein is CASSYLGTEAFF. The V gene is TRBV6-5, the J gene TRBJ1-1; 7 nucleotides align to TRBD1. V shed 2 bases, J shed 11 bases, and the junction held 5 bases outside the gene matches. CDR1 and CDR2 from the germline V gene are MNHEY and SVGAGI. This CDR3 is 12 amino acids long.